The present TCR beta chain was sequenced within a study of long-term antiretroviral therapy in people with HIV. Regarding the study as a whole: HIV repertoires covered narrower CDR3 length ranges than controls did.

The germline V and J ends were trimmed by 6 bases and 1 base, with 17 bases remaining between them. Per germline, CDR1 SGHKS and CDR2 YYEKEE (reference sequence). The CDR3 has 15 amino acids. All participants with HIV were treated in the United States. The libraries were made with immunoSEQ v3.0 at survey level. Here immunoSEQ multiplex PCR was the method, and the copy in TCRdb shows in-frame clones only, minus some. The data contain 7,500 to 10,000 clones, 70% to 90% of them singletons. As concerns this clone: Its antigen remains unknown.

The chain employs TRBV5-5 and TRBJ2-7; possible D gene TRBD2, 6 bases. This TCR was sampled from a man in his forties with HIV. Sequences were derived from unsorted PBMCs, sampled 0.7 years after starting antiretroviral therapy. The CDR3, as DNA: TGTGCCAGCACCCCAGGGAGGCAGAAGTCCTACGAGCAGTACTTC. Protein product: CASTPGRQKSYEQYF.